These 10 T cell receptor beta chains were sequenced from one sample in a study of cytomegalovirus exposure and HLA in healthy donors. The PCR was carried out with 60 Vbeta primers and 13 Jbeta primers. The protocol was immunoSEQ multiplex PCR, while the TCRdb copy is restricted to in-frame clones and leaves out a portion. The sample includes over 150,000 clones, about four fifths of them seen just once. Sequenced input: PBMCs. These receptors were obtained from a man younger than 35 in good health and CMV-seronegative.

This clone was seen just once. The J gene is TRBJ1-1, the V gene TRBV5-1; D gene uncertain. Per the germline V gene, CDR1 is SGHRS and CDR2 is YFSETQ. Trimming took 0 bases from V and 0 from J, leaving 6 bases between them. There are 14 residues in the CDR3. The CDR3 region is CASSLDNMNTEAFF. In nucleotides, the CDR3 is TGCGCCAGCAGCTTGGACAACATGAACACTGAAGCTTTCTTT.

This sequence joins TRBV19 and TRBJ1-1; TRBD1 matches 11 bases. Germline assignment: CDR1 LNHDA and CDR2 SQIVND (reference sequence). The length of the CDR3 is 15 residues. J was trimmed by 7 bases and V by 6 bases; bases with no gene match: 10. The CDR3 bases are TGTGCCAGTAGGATCCCCGGACAGGGGGCGAATGAAGCTTTCTTT. This sequence encodes CASRIPGQGANEAFF. Combining the CDR3 with reference TRBV19 and TRBJ1-1 gives the whole variable domain DGGITQSPKYLFRKEGQNVTLSCEQNLNHDAMYWYRQDPGQGLRLIYYSQIVNDFQKGDIAEGYSVSREKKESFPLTVTSAQKNPTAFYLCASRIPGQGANEAFFGQGTRLTVV.

The chain combines TRBV6-5 with TRBJ2-7, with a possible D match to TRBD1 (6 bases). This CDR3 is 16 amino acids long. CDR1 and CDR2 from the germline V gene are MNHEY and SVGAGI. Trimming cost V 2 bases and J 2 bases, with 16 bases left between them. CDR3 protein: CASSYRHFGTTYEQYF. CDR3 nucleotides: TGTGCCAGCAGTTACAGGCATTTTGGGACAACCTACGAGCAGTACTTC.

This chain links TRBV6-5 with TRBJ1-6; D is unresolved. From germline, CDR1 is MNHEY and CDR2 SVGAGI. The CDR3 length is 13 residues. Trimming took 11 bases from V and 10 from J, leaving 18 bases between them. CDR3 coding DNA: TGTGCCGGAGCATCCGGAAGAGAATCACCCCTCCACTTT. It translates to CAGASGRESPLHF.

J is TRBJ2-1 and V is TRBV9, with 12 nucleotides matching TRBD2. Germline lookup yields CDR1 SGDLS and CDR2 YYNGEE. The length of the CDR3 is 15 residues. The junction had 4 bases not matched to a gene; V was cut back by 4 bases and J by 5 bases. The CDR3 DNA reads TGTGCCAGCAGCAGATGGACTAGCGGGAACAATGAGCAGTTCTTC. This codes for CASSRWTSGNNEQFF.

This clone was detected once. The gene calls are TRBV28 and TRBJ2-1, with TRBD1 matching over 8 bases. The V and J ends lost 6 bases and 8 bases, in that order; junction bases with no gene match: 9. This CDR3 region has 14 residues. Germline V lookup: CDR1 MDHEN, CDR2 SYDVKM. The chain's CDR3 is CASRSRGLRDEQFF. The CDR3 nucleotides are TGTGCCAGCAGGTCCAGGGGGCTTCGGGATGAGCAGTTCTTC. The variable domain in full, completed from reference TRBV28 and TRBJ2-1, reads DVKVTQSSRYLVKRTGEKVFLECVQDMDHENMFWYRQDPGLGLRLIYFSYDVKMKEKGDIPEGYSVSREKKERFSLILESASTNQTSMYLCASRSRGLRDEQFFGPGTRLTVL.

The chain recombines TRBV6-6 with TRBJ1-4; D is uncertain. V lost 11 bases to trimming and J lost 5 bases, with 12 bases between them. The germline V gene encodes CDR1 MNHNY and CDR2 SVGAGI (reference sequence). This CDR3 region has 12 residues. CDR3 nucleotides: TGTGCCGTAGGAGGGTTGAATGAAAAACTGTTTTTT. Its translation is CAVGGLNEKLFF.

The chain employs TRBV19 and TRBJ1-2; 9 bases are shared with TRBD1. The CDR3 loop spans 14 amino acids. In germline, CDR1 is LNHDA, CDR2 SQIVND (reference sequence). Trimming removed 8 bases from V and 1 base from J; junction bases left unmatched: 5. This chain's CDR3 is CASLPGQGNYGYTF. The CDR3 coding sequence is TGTGCCAGTTTACCGGGACAGGGTAACTATGGCTACACCTTC.

The chain recombines TRBV5-1 with TRBJ2-1; 11 bases align to TRBD2. In germline, CDR1 is SGHRS, CDR2 YFSETQ. Trimming cost V 4 bases and J 0 bases; bases outside gene matches: 9. The CDR3 spans 18 residues. The CDR3 protein is CASSVGTSGKSSYNEQFF. The CDR3 coding sequence is TGCGCCAGCAGCGTAGGGACTAGCGGAAAAAGCTCCTACAATGAGCAGTTCTTC.

V usage is TRBV7-2 and J usage is TRBJ1-5; D gene uncertain. Germline V gene sequence: CDR1 SGHTA, CDR2 FQGNSA. Trimming stripped 2 bases from V and 4 bases from J, with 6 bases between. CDR3 size: 13 residues. For the CDR3, the DNA is TGTGCCAGCAGCTTATCGGGGAATCAGCCCCAGCATTTT. Protein sequence: CASSLSGNQPQHF.